This T cell receptor beta chain was recorded in a study of blood T cell repertoires in COVID-19. Overall study context: Acute-phase and convalescent COVID-19 samples originated in the United States, Italy and Spain. The cDNA or gDNA used as material had been derived from T cells, B-cell-depleted T cells, or PBMCs.

Under the authors' procedure: Quantification of nucleated cells was approximated via reference gene primer amplification. Assay used: immunoSEQ multiplex PCR; TCRdb lists only in-frame clones, some missing. The V and J calls and clone size are taken from that table; D and trimming were inferred from the DNA. The profile shows 80,000 to 100,000 clones, 70% to 90% of them singletons. Looked up from germline, CDR1 is SGHVS and CDR2 is FNYEAQ. The ends lost 5 bases at V and 0 bases at J; junction bases unmatched: 11. This CDR3 is built from 19 residues. The sample consisted of peripheral blood. The chain recombines TRBV7-6 with TRBJ2-1; 12 nucleotides line up with TRBD2. The TCR originated in a man aged 65-85 years with acute or convalescent COVID-19. The CDR3 DNA reads as TGTGCCAGCAGCCCATTGGGACTAGCGGGTCTTAGCTCCTACAATGAGCAGTTCTTC. Its protein is CASSPLGLAGLSSYNEQFF.